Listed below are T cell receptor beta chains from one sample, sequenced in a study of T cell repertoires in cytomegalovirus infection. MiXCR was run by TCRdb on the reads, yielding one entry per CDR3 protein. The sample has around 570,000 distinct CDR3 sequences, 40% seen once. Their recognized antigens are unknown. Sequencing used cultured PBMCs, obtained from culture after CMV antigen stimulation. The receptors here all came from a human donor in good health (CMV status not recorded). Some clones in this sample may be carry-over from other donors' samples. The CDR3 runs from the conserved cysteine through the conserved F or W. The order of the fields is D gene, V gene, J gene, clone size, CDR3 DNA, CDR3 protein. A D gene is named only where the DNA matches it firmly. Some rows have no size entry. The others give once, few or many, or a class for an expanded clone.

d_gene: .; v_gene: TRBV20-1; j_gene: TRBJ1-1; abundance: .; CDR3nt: TGCAGTGCTAGAGACAGACAGTATGAAGCTTTCTTT; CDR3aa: CSARDRQYEAFF
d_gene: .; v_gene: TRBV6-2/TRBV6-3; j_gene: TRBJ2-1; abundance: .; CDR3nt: TGTGCCAGCAGCACGGACCCACTGTCGGGATCCTACAATGAGCAGTTCTTC; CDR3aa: CASSTDPLSGSYNEQFF
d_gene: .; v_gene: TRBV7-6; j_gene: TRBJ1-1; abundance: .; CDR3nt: TGTGCCAGCAACCCGTTGGGAAAGGAGATGAACACTGAAGCTTTCTTT; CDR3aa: CASNPLGKEMNTEAFF
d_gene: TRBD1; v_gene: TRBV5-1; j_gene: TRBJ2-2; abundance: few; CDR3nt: TGCGCCAGCAGGATTACAGGGGGCCCCGGGGAGCTGTTTTTT; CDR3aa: CASRITGGPGELFF
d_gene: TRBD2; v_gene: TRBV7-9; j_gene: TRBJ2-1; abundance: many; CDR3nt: TGTGCCAGCAGCTTAGCGCTAGCGGGGACCTACAATGAGCAGTTCTTC; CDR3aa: CASSLALAGTYNEQFF
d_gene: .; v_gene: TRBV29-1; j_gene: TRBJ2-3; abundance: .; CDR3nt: TGCAGCGTTTCCCGAGACGTCTCTAGCACAGATACGCAGTATTTT; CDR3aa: CSVSRDVSSTDTQYF
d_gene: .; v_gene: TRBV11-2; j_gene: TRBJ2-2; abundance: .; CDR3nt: TGTGCCAGCAGCCCGGGGGTCGGGGAGCTGTTTTTT; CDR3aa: CASSPGVGELFF
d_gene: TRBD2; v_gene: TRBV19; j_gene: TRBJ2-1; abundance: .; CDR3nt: TGTGCCAGTAACCCCCACGGTGGGACTAGCGGCAACAATGAGCAGTTCTTC; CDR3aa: CASNPHGGTSGNNEQFF
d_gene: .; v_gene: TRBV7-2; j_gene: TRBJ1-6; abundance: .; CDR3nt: TGTGCCAGCAGCTTAGGAGCGGGGTTCAATGACTCACCCCTCCACTTT; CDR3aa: CASSLGAGFNDSPLHF
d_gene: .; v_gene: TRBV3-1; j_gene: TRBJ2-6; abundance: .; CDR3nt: TGTGCCAGCACCCCGATGACCTCTGGGGCCAACGTCCTGACTTTC; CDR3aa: CASTPMTSGANVLTF
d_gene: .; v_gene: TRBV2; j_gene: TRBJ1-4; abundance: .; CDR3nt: TGTGCCAGCAATTGGGGGGGGTCTAATGAAAAACTGTTTTTT; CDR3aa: CASNWGGSNEKLFF
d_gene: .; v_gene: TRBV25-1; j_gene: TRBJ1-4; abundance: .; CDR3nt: TGTGCCAGCTCAAGGGGGGGTCCAGCTAATGAAAAACTGTTTTTT; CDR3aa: CASSRGGPANEKLFF
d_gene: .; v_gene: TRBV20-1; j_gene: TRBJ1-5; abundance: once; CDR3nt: TGCAGTGCAACGGACGGAGGACAGCCCCAGCATTTT; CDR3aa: CSATDGGQPQHF
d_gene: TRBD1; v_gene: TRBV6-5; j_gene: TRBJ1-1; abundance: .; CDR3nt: TGTGCCAGCAGACGACAGGGGTATGGCACTGAAGCTTTCTTT; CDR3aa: CASRRQGYGTEAFF
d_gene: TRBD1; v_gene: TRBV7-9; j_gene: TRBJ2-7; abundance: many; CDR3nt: TGTGCCAGCAGCGTGGGACAGAACTACGAGCAGTACTTC; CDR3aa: CASSVGQNYEQYF
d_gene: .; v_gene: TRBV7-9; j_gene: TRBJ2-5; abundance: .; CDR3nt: TGTGCCAGCAACCTACCAGGGGGGGCCGGAGAGACCCAGTACTTC; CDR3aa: CASNLPGGAGETQYF
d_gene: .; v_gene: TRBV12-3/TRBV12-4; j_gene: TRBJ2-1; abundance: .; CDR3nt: TGTGCCAGCTCCCCTATTCCCGGGGGGCCTTCCTACAATGAGCAGTTCTTC; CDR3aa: CASSPIPGGPSYNEQFF
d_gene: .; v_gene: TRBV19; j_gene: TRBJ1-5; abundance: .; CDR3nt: TGTGCCAGTAGACGGGGGGGGGACGCGAGCAATCAGCCCCAGCATTTT; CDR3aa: CASRRGGDASNQPQHF
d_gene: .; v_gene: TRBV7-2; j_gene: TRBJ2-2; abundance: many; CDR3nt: TGTGCCAGCAGCCCTCGCCTAGCAGACACCGGGGAGCTGTTTTTT; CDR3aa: CASSPRLADTGELFF
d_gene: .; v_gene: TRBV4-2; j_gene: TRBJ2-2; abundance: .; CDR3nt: TGTGCCAGCAGCCAAGACCGCTATAACTGGGACCGGCCGAACACCGGGGAGCTGTTTTTT; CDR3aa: CASSQDRYNWDRPNTGELFF
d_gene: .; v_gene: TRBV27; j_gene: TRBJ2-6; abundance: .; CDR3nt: TGTGCCAGCAGTTTATCGACAGTCCTACTCCGCTCTGGGGCCAACGTCCTGACTTTC; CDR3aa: CASSLSTVLLRSGANVLTF
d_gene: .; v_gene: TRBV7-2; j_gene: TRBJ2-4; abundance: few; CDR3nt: TGTGCCAGCAGCCCCCCTGGGGGCATTCAGTACTTC; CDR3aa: CASSPPGGIQYF
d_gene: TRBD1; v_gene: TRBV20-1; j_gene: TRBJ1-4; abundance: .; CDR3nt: TGCAGTGCTCCCCTTGACAGGGCCCAGAATGAAAAACTGTTTTTT; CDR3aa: CSAPLDRAQNEKLFF